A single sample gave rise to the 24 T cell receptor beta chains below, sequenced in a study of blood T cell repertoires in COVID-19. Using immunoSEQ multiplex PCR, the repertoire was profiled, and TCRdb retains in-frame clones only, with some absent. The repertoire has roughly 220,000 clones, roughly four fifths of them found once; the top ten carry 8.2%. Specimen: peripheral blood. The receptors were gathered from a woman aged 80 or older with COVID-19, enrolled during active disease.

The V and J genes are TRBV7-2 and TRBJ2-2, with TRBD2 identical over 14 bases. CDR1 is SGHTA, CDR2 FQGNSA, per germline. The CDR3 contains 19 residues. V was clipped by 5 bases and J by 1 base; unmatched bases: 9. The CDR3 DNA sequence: TGTGCCAGCAGCACCCCCGGGACTAGCGGGAGCCTGAACACCGGGGAGCTGTTTTTT. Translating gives CASSTPGTSGSLNTGELFF.

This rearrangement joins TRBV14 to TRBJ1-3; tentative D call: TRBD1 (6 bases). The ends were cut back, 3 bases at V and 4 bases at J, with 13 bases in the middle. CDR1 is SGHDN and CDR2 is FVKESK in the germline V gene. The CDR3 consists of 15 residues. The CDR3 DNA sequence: TGTGCCAGCAGCCAGCTACAGGGTTACGGAAACACCATATATTTT. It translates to CASSQLQGYGNTIYF.

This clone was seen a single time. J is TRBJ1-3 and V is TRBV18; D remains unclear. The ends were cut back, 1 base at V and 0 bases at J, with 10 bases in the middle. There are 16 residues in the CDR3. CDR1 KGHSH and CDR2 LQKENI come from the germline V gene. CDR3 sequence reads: CASSPLELRSGNTIYF. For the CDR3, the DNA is TGTGCCAGCTCACCACTGGAGCTCCGCTCTGGAAACACCATATATTTT.

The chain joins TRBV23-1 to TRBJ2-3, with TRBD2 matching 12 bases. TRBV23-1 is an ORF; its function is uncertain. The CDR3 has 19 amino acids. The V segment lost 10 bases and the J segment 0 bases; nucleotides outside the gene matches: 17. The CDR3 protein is CATSVGVELAGGSTDTQYF. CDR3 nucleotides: TGCGCCACCTCAGTCGGGGTAGAACTAGCGGGGGGTAGCACAGATACGCAGTATTTT.

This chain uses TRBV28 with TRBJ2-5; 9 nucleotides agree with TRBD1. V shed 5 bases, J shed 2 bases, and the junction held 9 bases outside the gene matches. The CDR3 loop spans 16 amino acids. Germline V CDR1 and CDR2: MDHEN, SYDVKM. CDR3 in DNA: TGTGCCAGCAGTCCCCTTACGGGACAGGGTCAAGAGACCCAGTACTTC. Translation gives CASSPLTGQGQETQYF.

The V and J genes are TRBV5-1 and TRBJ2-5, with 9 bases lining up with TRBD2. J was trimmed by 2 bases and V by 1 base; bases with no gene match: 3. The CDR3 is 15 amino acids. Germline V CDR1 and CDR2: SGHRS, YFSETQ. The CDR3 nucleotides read TGCGCCAGCAGCTTGAGCGGGGGGCCTCAAGAGACCCAGTACTTC. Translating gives CASSLSGGPQETQYF.

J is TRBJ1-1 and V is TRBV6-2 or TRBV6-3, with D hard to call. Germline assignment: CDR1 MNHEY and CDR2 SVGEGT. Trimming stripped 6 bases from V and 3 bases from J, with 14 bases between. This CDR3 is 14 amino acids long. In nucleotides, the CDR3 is TGTGCCAGCAGCCTTTACATGGTGGACACTGAAGCTTTCTTT. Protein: CASSLYMVDTEAFF.

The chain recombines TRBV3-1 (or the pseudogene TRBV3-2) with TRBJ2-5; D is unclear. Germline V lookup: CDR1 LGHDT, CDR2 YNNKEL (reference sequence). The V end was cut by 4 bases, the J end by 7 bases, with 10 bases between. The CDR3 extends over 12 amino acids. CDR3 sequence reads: CASSPRTRTQYF. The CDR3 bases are TGTGCCAGCAGCCCCCGAACCAGGACCCAGTACTTC.

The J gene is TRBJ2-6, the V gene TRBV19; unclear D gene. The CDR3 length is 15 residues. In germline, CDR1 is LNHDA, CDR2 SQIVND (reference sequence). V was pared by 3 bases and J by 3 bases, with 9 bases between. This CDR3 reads CASSIPGRGANVLTF. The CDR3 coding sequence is TGTGCCAGTAGTATTCCTGGGCGTGGGGCCAACGTCCTGACTTTC.

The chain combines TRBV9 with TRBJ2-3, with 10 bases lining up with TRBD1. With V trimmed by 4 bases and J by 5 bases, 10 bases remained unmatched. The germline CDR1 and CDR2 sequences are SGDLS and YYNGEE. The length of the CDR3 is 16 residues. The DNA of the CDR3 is TGTGCCAGCAGCCCTGGACTGACAGGGGGCATAGATACGCAGTATTTT. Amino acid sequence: CASSPGLTGGIDTQYF.

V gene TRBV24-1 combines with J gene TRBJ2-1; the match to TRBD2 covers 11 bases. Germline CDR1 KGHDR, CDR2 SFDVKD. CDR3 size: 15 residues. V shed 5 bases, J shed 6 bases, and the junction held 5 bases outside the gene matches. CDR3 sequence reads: CATSVSLAGVNEQFF. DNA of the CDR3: TGTGCCACCAGTGTATCACTAGCGGGAGTCAATGAGCAGTTCTTC.

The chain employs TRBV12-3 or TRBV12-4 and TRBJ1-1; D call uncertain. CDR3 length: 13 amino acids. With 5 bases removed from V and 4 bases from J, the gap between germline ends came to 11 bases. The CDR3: CASSVSGSTEAFF. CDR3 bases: TGTGCCAGCAGTGTGTCAGGATCCACTGAAGCTTTCTTT.

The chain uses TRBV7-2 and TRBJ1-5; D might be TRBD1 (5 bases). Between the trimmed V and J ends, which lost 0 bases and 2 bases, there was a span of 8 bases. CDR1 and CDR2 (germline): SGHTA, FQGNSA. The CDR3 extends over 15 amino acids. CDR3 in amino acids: CASSLARVGNQPQHF. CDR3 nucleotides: TGTGCCAGCAGCTTAGCCAGGGTTGGCAATCAGCCCCAGCATTTT.

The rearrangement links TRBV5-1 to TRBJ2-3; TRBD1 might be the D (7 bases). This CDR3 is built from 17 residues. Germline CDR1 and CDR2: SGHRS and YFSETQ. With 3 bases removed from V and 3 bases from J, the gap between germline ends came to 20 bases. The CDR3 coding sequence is TGCGCCAGCAGCTGGGGTGACAGGGACTTCACTACAGATACGCAGTATTTT. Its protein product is CASSWGDRDFTTDTQYF.

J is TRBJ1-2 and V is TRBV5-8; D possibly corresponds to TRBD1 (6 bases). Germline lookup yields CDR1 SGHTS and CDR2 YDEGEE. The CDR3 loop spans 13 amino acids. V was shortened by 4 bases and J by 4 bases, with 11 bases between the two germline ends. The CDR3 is CASSPGHLYGYTF. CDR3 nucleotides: TGTGCCAGCAGCCCGGGACATCTCTATGGCTACACCTTC.

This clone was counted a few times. The chain's CDR3 is CASSVGLDTGELFF. CDR3 coding DNA: TGTGCCAGCAGCGTAGGGCTGGACACCGGGGAGCTGTTTTTT. The chain has TRBV9 and TRBJ2-2; D is uncertain. The V end lost 0 bases, the J end lost 3 bases, and 6 bases lay between the germline ends. Germline V lookup: CDR1 SGDLS, CDR2 YYNGEE. The CDR3 contains 14 residues.

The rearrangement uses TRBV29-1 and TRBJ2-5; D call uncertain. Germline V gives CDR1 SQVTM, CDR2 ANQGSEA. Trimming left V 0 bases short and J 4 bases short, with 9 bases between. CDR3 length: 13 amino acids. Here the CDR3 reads CSVEDPHGETQYF. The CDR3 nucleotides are TGCAGCGTTGAAGATCCTCACGGAGAGACCCAGTACTTC.

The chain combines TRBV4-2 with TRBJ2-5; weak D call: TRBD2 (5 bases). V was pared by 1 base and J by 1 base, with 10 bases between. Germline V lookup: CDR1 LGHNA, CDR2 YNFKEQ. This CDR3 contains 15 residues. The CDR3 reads CASSQGTGSQETQYF. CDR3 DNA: TGTGCCAGCAGCCAAGGAACGGGAAGCCAAGAGACCCAGTACTTC.

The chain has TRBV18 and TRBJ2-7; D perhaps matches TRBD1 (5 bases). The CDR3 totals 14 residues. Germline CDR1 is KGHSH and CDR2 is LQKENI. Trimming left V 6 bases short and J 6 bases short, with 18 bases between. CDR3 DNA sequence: TGTGCCAGCTCCCCGACGACAGACTGGTCCGAGCAGTACTTC. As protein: CASSPTTDWSEQYF.

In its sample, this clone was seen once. The CDR3 spells CASTRQGVNTEAFF. The CDR3 coding sequence is TGTGCCAGCACACGACAGGGGGTTAACACTGAAGCTTTCTTT. The rearrangement links TRBV6-5 to TRBJ1-1; 9 nucleotides align to TRBD1. Trimming at V came to 7 bases and at J to 2 bases, leaving 5 bases not matched to a gene. This CDR3 contains 14 residues. Germline CDR1 and CDR2: MNHEY and SVGAGI.

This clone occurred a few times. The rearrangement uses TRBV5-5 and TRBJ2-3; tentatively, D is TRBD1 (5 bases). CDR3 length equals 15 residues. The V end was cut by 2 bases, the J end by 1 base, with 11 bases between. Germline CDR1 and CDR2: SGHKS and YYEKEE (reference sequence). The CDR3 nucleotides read TGTGCCAGCAGCTTACTATCCAGGGGCACAGATACGCAGTATTTT. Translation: CASSLLSRGTDTQYF.

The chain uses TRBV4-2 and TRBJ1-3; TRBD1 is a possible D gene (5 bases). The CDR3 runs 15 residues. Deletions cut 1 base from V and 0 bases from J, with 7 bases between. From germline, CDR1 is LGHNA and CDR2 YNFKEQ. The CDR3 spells CASSQVTGSGNTIYF. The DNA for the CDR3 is TGTGCCAGCAGCCAAGTCACAGGCTCTGGAAACACCATATATTTT.

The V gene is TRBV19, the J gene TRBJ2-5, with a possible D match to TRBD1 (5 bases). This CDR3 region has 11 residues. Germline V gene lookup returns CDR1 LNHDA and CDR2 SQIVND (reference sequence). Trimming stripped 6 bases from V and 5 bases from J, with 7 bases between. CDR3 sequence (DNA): TGTGCCAGTAGGGCAGGGGAGACCCAGTACTTC. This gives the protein CASRAGETQYF.

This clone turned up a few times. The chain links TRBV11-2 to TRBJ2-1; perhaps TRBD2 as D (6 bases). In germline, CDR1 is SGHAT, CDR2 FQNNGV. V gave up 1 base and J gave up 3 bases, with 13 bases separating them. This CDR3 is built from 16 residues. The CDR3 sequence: CASSLVGGVGYNEQFF. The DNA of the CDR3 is TGTGCCAGCAGCTTAGTCGGAGGGGTTGGCTACAATGAGCAGTTCTTC. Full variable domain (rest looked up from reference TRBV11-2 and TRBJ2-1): EAGVAQSPRYKIIEKRQSVAFWCNPISGHATLYWYQQILGQGPKLLIQFQNNGVVDDSQLPKDRFSAERLKGVDSTLKIQPAKLEDSAVYLCASSLVGGVGYNEQFFGPGTRLTVL.